This T cell receptor (beta chain) was captured in a study of cytomegalovirus exposure and HLA in healthy donors. There are a few counts of this clone. PCR used 60 Vbeta primers and 13 Jbeta primers. Repertoires were generated with immunoSEQ multiplex PCR, while TCRdb's copy carries only in-frame clones and drops some. The sample comprises about 120,000 clones, 80% of which are singletons, and about 10% rests with the top ten. CDR3 length equals 15 residues. Germline V gene data show CDR1 as LNHNV and CDR2 as YYDKDF (reference sequence). V lost 0 bases and J lost 8, with 14 bases in between. This chain connects TRBV15 to TRBJ2-4; a possible D gene is TRBD2 (6 bases). The sequence derives from a female donor in good health and CMV-seropositive. Sequencing was done on a sample of PBMCs. CDR3 residues: CATSRDPGREDIQYF. Written as DNA, the CDR3 is TGTGCCACCAGCAGAGATCCTGGCAGGGAGGACATTCAGTACTTC.